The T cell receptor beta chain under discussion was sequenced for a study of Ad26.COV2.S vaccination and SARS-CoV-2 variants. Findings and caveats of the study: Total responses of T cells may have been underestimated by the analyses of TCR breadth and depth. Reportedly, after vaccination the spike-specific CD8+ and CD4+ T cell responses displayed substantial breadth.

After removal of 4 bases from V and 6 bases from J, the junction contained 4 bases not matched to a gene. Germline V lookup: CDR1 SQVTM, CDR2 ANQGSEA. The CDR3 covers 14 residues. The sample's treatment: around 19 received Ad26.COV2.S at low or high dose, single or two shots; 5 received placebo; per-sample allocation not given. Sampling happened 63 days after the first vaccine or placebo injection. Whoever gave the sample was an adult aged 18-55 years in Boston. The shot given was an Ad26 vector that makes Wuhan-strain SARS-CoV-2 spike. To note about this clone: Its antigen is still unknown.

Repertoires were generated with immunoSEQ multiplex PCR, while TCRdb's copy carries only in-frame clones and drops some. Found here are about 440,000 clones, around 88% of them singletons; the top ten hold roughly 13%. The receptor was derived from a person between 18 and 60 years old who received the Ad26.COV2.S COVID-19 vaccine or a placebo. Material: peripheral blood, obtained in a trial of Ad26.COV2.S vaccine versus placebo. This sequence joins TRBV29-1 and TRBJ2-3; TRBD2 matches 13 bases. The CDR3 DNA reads TGCAGCGTTGGGGGGACTAGCGGGATGGATACGCAGTATTTT. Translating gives CSVGGTSGMDTQYF.